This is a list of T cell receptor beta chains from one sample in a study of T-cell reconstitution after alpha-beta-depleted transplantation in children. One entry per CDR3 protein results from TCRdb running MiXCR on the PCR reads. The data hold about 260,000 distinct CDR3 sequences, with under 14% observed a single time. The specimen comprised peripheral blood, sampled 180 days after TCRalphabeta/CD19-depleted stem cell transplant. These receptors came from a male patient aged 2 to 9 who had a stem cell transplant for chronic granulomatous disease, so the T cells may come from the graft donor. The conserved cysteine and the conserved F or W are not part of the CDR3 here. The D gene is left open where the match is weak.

ASSEYLAGVWTGELF	TRBJ2-2	TRBD2	TRBV5-6
ASSPYSGGSTDTQY	TRBJ2-3	TRBD2	TRBV18
ASRTPMGASYEQY	TRBJ2-7	NA	TRBV28
ASSVDERGDTQY	TRBJ2-3	NA	TRBV9
ASSDRGTEAF	TRBJ1-1	NA	TRBV28
ASSEGGGLSQPQH	TRBJ1-5	NA	TRBV25-1
ASGLGKKQGSSYNEQF	TRBJ2-1	TRBD1	TRBV12-5
ASSTVLAGGPSSSYEQY	TRBJ2-7	TRBD2	TRBV6-2/TRBV6-3
ASSDTSGTSVYNEQF	TRBJ2-1	TRBD2	TRBV12-3/TRBV12-4
ASSLNRAETQY	TRBJ2-5	NA	TRBV12-3/TRBV12-4
ASSSGTSGGGEQF	TRBJ2-1	TRBD2	TRBV7-6
ASSGGRGETQY	TRBJ2-5	TRBD2	TRBV7-2
ASSLGDNNQPQH	TRBJ1-5	NA	TRBV5-1
SVGGQGSYEQY	TRBJ2-7	TRBD1	TRBV29-1
ASSVEGQRAYNEQF	TRBJ2-1	NA	TRBV6-1
ASSQRQGAGELF	TRBJ2-2	TRBD1	TRBV4-2
ASSQTTSGFTDTQY	TRBJ2-3	TRBD2	TRBV7-9
ASSTGTGSYEQY	TRBJ2-7	NA	TRBV12-3/TRBV12-4
AISEQGRSRDTQY	TRBJ2-3	NA	TRBV10-3
ASSPLGSTDTQY	TRBJ2-3	NA	TRBV18
ASSPSDRAAQY	TRBJ2-5	TRBD1	TRBV6-2/TRBV6-3
ASRALAGGPRNEQF	TRBJ2-1	TRBD2	TRBV27
ASSTHGTRGSYEQY	TRBJ2-7	TRBD2	TRBV19
SARDFLGAGNEQF	TRBJ2-1	NA	TRBV20-1
ASSLTMLNNTDTQY	TRBJ2-3	NA	TRBV7-9
ASSLMVAGVIGELF	TRBJ2-2	TRBD2	TRBV7-3
ASTPGSTLHEQF	TRBJ2-1	NA	TRBV10-3
ASSLTGQGNIQY	TRBJ2-4	TRBD1	TRBV27
ASSPTPTGAKASKTQY	TRBJ2-5	NA	TRBV11-1
ASSPRRGGSRNEQF	TRBJ2-1	TRBD2	TRBV18
ATSQGAGETQY	TRBJ2-5	TRBD1	TRBV5-1
ASSLSPGQAYNEQF	TRBJ2-1	TRBD1	TRBV12-3/TRBV12-4
ASGLVLGPEGTQY	TRBJ2-5	NA	TRBV12-5
ASSLWTDYGYT	TRBJ1-2	NA	TRBV28
ASSSLGGPKGNEQF	TRBJ2-1	NA	TRBV7-2
ASSYDWASANTGELF	TRBJ2-2	NA	TRBV6-5
ASSPTVGLQPQH	TRBJ1-5	NA	TRBV18
ASSLTSGTNEQF	TRBJ2-1	TRBD2	TRBV5-1
ASSPGWSNQPQH	TRBJ1-5	NA	TRBV27